A selection of T cell receptor beta chains follows, all from one sample in a study of HIV-infected patients and healthy controls. TCRdb used MiXCR to reprocess the 5' RACE reads, holding one entry per CDR3 protein. The sample gives roughly 18,000 distinct CDR3 sequences, about 15% of which show up once; approximately 25% is in the top ten. The specimen sequenced was CD8+ T cells from blood. All receptors come from a human donor in good health. Each CDR3 is given with its conserved first and last residue. The order of the fields is CDR3 protein, J gene, V gene.

CDR3 protein: CASSQEGVSGANVLTF
J gene: TRBJ2-6
V gene: TRBV4-3

CDR3 protein: CSALSGTRALGEQFF
J gene: TRBJ2-1
V gene: TRBV29-1

CDR3 protein: CSGAGNYNEQFF
J gene: TRBJ2-1
V gene: TRBV29-1

CDR3 protein: CASSLGPLRGNNEQFF
J gene: TRBJ2-1
V gene: TRBV13

CDR3 protein: CASSITTAGGALGYTF
J gene: TRBJ1-2
V gene: TRBV19

CDR3 protein: CASSLLSGSSGGDEQFF
J gene: TRBJ2-1
V gene: TRBV2

CDR3 protein: CATEDSRSYEQYF
J gene: TRBJ2-7
V gene: TRBV25-1

CDR3 protein: CASSQMGQGEPNNF
J gene: TRBJ1-2
V gene: TRBV4-1

CDR3 protein: CASSPSEEKLFF
J gene: TRBJ1-4
V gene: TRBV18

CDR3 protein: CASTEGEQYF
J gene: TRBJ2-7
V gene: TRBV21-1

CDR3 protein: CASSHTALSNEQFF
J gene: TRBJ2-1
V gene: TRBV4-3

CDR3 protein: CASSTGRGGVNEQFF
J gene: TRBJ2-1
V gene: TRBV19

CDR3 protein: CASSQDFRGTSGEQFF
J gene: TRBJ2-1
V gene: TRBV4-3

CDR3 protein: CATSRDRGHGAYEQFF
J gene: TRBJ2-1
V gene: TRBV15

CDR3 protein: CASSPFLAEETSTDTQYF
J gene: TRBJ2-3
V gene: TRBV18

CDR3 protein: CASSLQYSYEQYF
J gene: TRBJ2-7
V gene: TRBV12-3/TRBV12-4

CDR3 protein: CASRGDSLTDTQYF
J gene: TRBJ2-3
V gene: TRBV7-9

CDR3 protein: CSAKRGDVNNQPQHF
J gene: TRBJ1-5
V gene: TRBV20-1

CDR3 protein: CASSGTDYTGELFF
J gene: TRBJ2-2
V gene: TRBV19

CDR3 protein: CASSQEAATNEKLFF
J gene: TRBJ1-4
V gene: TRBV4-3

CDR3 protein: CATSRERGRSEQYF
J gene: TRBJ2-7
V gene: TRBV15

CDR3 protein: CASSYSPGELFF
J gene: TRBJ2-2
V gene: TRBV6-5

CDR3 protein: CASSLGTDTQYF
J gene: TRBJ2-3
V gene: TRBV12-3/TRBV12-4

CDR3 protein: CASSSDRDNQPQHF
J gene: TRBJ1-5
V gene: TRBV19

CDR3 protein: CATSPAAVAGEIGPHNEQFF
J gene: TRBJ2-1
V gene: TRBV24-1

CDR3 protein: CASSEAGGRSPLHF
J gene: TRBJ1-6
V gene: TRBV2

CDR3 protein: CASSSPRDSPYEQYF
J gene: TRBJ2-7
V gene: TRBV28

CDR3 protein: CASSPRGLAGGNSYEQYF
J gene: TRBJ2-7
V gene: TRBV12-3/TRBV12-4

CDR3 protein: CASSFIGDNSNQPQHF
J gene: TRBJ1-5
V gene: TRBV28

CDR3 protein: CASRRGGEDEQFF
J gene: TRBJ2-1
V gene: TRBV7-3

CDR3 protein: CASRPSENIPQHF
J gene: TRBJ1-5
V gene: TRBV12-3/TRBV12-4

CDR3 protein: CASSPRLPEPNEKLFF
J gene: TRBJ1-4
V gene: TRBV11-3

CDR3 protein: CASSQDLGWKPQHF
J gene: TRBJ1-5
V gene: TRBV4-2

CDR3 protein: CASSAPGTAYEQYF
J gene: TRBJ2-7
V gene: TRBV9

CDR3 protein: CSARDPPGENSPLHF
J gene: TRBJ1-6
V gene: TRBV20-1

CDR3 protein: CASSLGGRGLNAYTF
J gene: TRBJ1-2
V gene: TRBV13

CDR3 protein: CASGKQGVSYNEQFF
J gene: TRBJ2-1
V gene: TRBV28

CDR3 protein: CASSIWRNNSPLHF
J gene: TRBJ1-6
V gene: TRBV19

CDR3 protein: CSVDWQGEDTDTQYF
J gene: TRBJ2-3
V gene: TRBV29-1

CDR3 protein: CASSYRLAGAPSKETQYF
J gene: TRBJ2-5
V gene: TRBV6-5

CDR3 protein: CASSFLSAPNEKLFF
J gene: TRBJ1-4
V gene: TRBV7-6

CDR3 protein: CASSLLLAGDYTDTQYF
J gene: TRBJ2-3
V gene: TRBV27

CDR3 protein: CASSFSQGYGYTF
J gene: TRBJ1-2
V gene: TRBV28

CDR3 protein: CSLTGGGEVTEAFF
J gene: TRBJ1-1
V gene: TRBV20-1

CDR3 protein: CASSTGQPTSYEQYF
J gene: TRBJ2-7
V gene: TRBV12-3/TRBV12-4

CDR3 protein: CASSAGWGPDTQYF
J gene: TRBJ2-3
V gene: TRBV5-5

CDR3 protein: CASSGEEVPSPLYEQYF
J gene: TRBJ2-7
V gene: TRBV21-1

CDR3 protein: CSAPLAGGPYEQYF
J gene: TRBJ2-7
V gene: TRBV20-1